This section outlines one TCR beta chain sequence together with its context. Its specific antigen is unknown. Base qualities are not at hand, and no much larger clone is one base apart. The library was made by the immunoSEQ multiplex PCR assay. The multiplex PCR relied on a mix of 60 forward primers for TCR Vbeta segments and 13 reverse primers for TCR Jbeta segments. Amplification of the CDR3 region of rearranged TCR beta genes was performed with a multiplex PCR assay on genomic DNA. Amplified TCR beta libraries were sequenced as 87-base-pair reads on the Illumina HiSeq System. The published analysis was carried out like this. A later analysis tallied 75 million to 85 million unique TCR beta chains across the 700 or so repertoires, and approximately 12 million of those chains were shared by two or more donors. To remove PCR and sequencing errors, raw reads were error-corrected and collapsed into unique sequences using a nearest-neighbor algorithm that merged closely related sequences. To assign V, D and J gene segments, CDR3 sequences were aligned to IMGT reference sequences. For a sequence to be retained, a match of at least six nucleotides was required to both a V gene segment and a J gene segment. Rearrangements were called productive when the CDR3 lacked stop codons and stayed in frame with V and J; all others were non-productive. Following IMGT convention, CDR3 was defined as the stretch from the second conserved V-encoded cysteine to the conserved J-encoded phenylalanine. The earlier analysis of some 580 of the donors excluded any sequence lacking an unambiguous match to a single V gene segment. An earlier analysis of approximately 590 of the donors classified V segments as functional when productive rearrangements were above 56.7% and as segregating when the standard deviation between donors was above 5%. To diagnose cytomegalovirus status from the catalog of TCR beta chain sequences, a statistical classification framework was built. V and J gene assignment, in a later analysis, came from comparing TCR nucleotide sequences with IMGT/GENE-DB human TR gene sequences. A later analysis assigned CDR3 sequences and most-parsimonious VDJ recombination scenarios with the TCRdist pipeline. In a later analysis, each TCR beta chain was defined by its CDR3 amino acid sequence together with its V-gene family, and reads without a unique V-gene family were excluded. In a later analysis, around 600 highly shared, low-generation-probability nucleotide sequences were removed to address suspected cross-contamination and a sequencing artifact. For each public chain, a later analysis derived a clonal expansion index from normalized ranks of inferred template counts within each repertoire. Generation probabilities in a later analysis came from a VDJ recombination model fitted to out-of-frame rearrangements, and those results were checked against IGoR. Hypergeometric tests were used in a later analysis to score TCR-TCR, TCR-HLA and TCR-CMV co-occurrence, with a repertoire-size bias correction applied to the TCR pairs. False discovery rates were estimated in a later analysis by permuting HLA or CMV assignments 20 times. In a later analysis, co-occurring TCRs were grouped using DBSCAN, with TCRdist sequence similarity added in when clustering inside HLA-allele-positive subsets. Repertoires with fewer than 30,000 or more than 120,000 public chains were left out of co-occurrence clustering, as were five repertoires with anomalous nucleotide sharing. In its TCRdb copy, this immuneACCESS table keeps in-frame sequences only and misses some clones. Where compared with another copy, unresolved V genes explain less than half of these, and the others have no known cause. The V and J calls and clone size come from that table; D and trimming were worked out from the DNA. The sample table records about 180,000 clones; about four fifths of these occur just once. The ten largest clones represent 1.5% to 2% of the sample.

This record comes from a study of cytomegalovirus exposure and HLA in healthy donors (dated by TCRdb to about 2017). A note on the overall study: According to an earlier analysis of a few hundred of the donors, some 180 million T cells yielded some 110 million unique TCR beta sequences and 276 Gb of sequence data. About 320 gigabases of sequencing data and tens of millions of unique TCR sequences were included in an early release covering about 700 HLA-typed donors. Of the 398 genotyped donors, approximately 83% fell in the genetic ancestry cluster associated with self-reported Caucasian donors. The study aimed to test whether signatures of past pathogen exposure could be identified by cataloging public T cell receptors. The study used immunosequencing to profile the T cell repertoires of approximately 630 subjects and linked those repertoires to cytomegalovirus serostatus. In addition to the first cohort of roughly 700 subjects, a separate validation cohort of over 90 different subjects was used. To predict cytomegalovirus infection status, the study brought together high-throughput TCR immunosequencing, statistical association of individual TCRs with disease status, and machine learning. To study patterns of TCR occurrence, a later analysis re-analyzed previously published TCR beta repertoires from 700 or so donors and added high-resolution HLA genotyping. In the later analysis, no new phenotypic data were used to find candidate immune exposures; instead, reliance was placed on TCR beta sequences and their occurrence across donors. To decide whether each TCR beta V gene segment behaved as functional or pseudogenic, an earlier analysis of some 600 of the donors relied on high-throughput TCR beta sequencing. Alongside the repertoire data, information on donor age, sex, ethnicity and CMV serostatus was compiled. A later genetic analysis took genome-wide SNP genotypes for about three fifths of the roughly 670 donors and used that subset as a discovery cohort. Every repertoire in the discovery cohort had been generated on one and the same sequencing platform. Class I and class II HLA loci were covered by the typing at four-digit resolution. The number of typed donors differed by locus: roughly 620-630 for A, B, C, DRB1 and DQB1; 500 to 550 for DQA1; around 610 for DPA1; and roughly 490 for DPB1. Several DR-DQ haplotypes were handled as single units for association and clustering, since linkage in the cohort was strong. Across 398 genotyped donors of the cohort, an average of approximately 240,000 unique TCR beta nucleotide sequences per donor were sequenced, and roughly 20% of those sequences were non-productive.

The cohort was made up of 666 healthy bone marrow donors. Cohort members were all nominally healthy when sampled, although unrecorded immune exposures were likely present. The donor was CMV seronegative and was included in the group of 352 seronegative cohort members. A peripheral blood sample was collected from each donor, and TCR beta sequencing was performed on peripheral blood mononuclear cells. Genomic DNA was extracted from the blood cell samples with the Qiagen DNeasy Blood Extraction Kit. What the study reported, not specific to this receptor: Fewer than 20 rarely observed V segments, including chromosome 9 orphons, were excluded from the earlier analysis of several hundred of the donors because counts were too low. Because HLA typing was missing for some donors at each locus, association tests included only the typed subset. A later analysis associated some 17,000 TCR beta sequences with specific HLA alleles at a false discovery rate of 0.05. A further reported finding was that TCR beta sequences accurately predicted the HLA-A and HLA-B alleles for most subjects in the first cohort. In this cohort, only TCR beta chains were sequenced, and detectable features were limited by the absence of alpha or paired-chain data. When HLA alleles, especially DR and DQ, strongly co-occurred, attributing TCR associations to individual alleles was difficult. A later analysis found that HLA-associated TCR beta chains were more clonally expanded and had lower generation probabilities than equally common non-associated chains. According to a later analysis, parvovirus B19, influenza, CMV and Epstein-Barr virus appeared linked to several top co-occurrence clusters. Correlated functional status among segregating V segments might reflect linkage disequilibrium, but an unknown experimental factor could not be ruled out. Compared with the roughly 700-donor mean, donors in an Asian-associated ancestry cluster had fewer N-insertions in productive TCRs, according to a later genetic analysis. In an earlier analysis of roughly 560 of the donors, most TCR beta V segments were observed in productive rearrangements about 87% or about 30% of the time, broadly matching IMGT annotations. The authors suggested that the approach could potentially be extended to other disease states and immunological phenotypes. A total of roughly 160 TCR beta chains were listed by the study as associated with cytomegalovirus. V-gene and J-gene trimming of TCR beta chains was associated with a missense DCLRE1C variant in a later genetic analysis, and the association was replicated in an independent cohort. Most TCR sequences were seen in very few donors, while some public TCRs were found in many individuals. The classifier was reported to diagnose cytomegalovirus status with high specificity and sensitivity in both the original cohort and the validation cohort. According to a later analysis, most CMV-associated TCR beta chains appeared to be HLA-restricted, and the HLA associations seemed to be driven largely by CMV exposure. Roughly uniform sequencing depth across donors was assumed in presence/absence analyses, although this assumption may not hold. For the cohort, immune exposure information was limited to CMV serostatus. In vitro tests confirmed that a few of the cytomegalovirus-associated TCR beta chains recognize cytomegalovirus antigens. A cluster of highly shared sequence variants was judged likely to represent a technical artifact of the sequencing pipeline. A later analysis found that TCR association rates varied across HLA loci, with DRB1 alleles showing the most associated TCRs and HLA-C alleles the fewest.

The sequenced sample was PBMCs. The sequence was obtained from a woman aged 30 to 39 in good health and CMV-seronegative.

The CDR3 loop reads CASSFRQGGTGNTIYF. The sequence in DNA is TGTGCCAGCAGCTTTCGACAGGGTGGTACTGGAAACACCATATATTTT. The V and J segments used are TRBV7-8 and TRBJ1-3, with 7 middle bases fitting TRBD1. CDR1 and CDR2, per the germline V gene, are SGHVS and FQNEAQ. After removal of 3 bases from V and 2 bases from J, the junction retains 7 bases not matched to a gene. From the cysteine through the phenylalanine, the CDR3 covers 16 amino acids. Of all the DNA, just the CDR3 is kept, 48 bases in frame from base 1.